These 31 T cell receptor beta chains came from one sample sequenced in a study of response to subunit inactivated influenza vaccine. TCRdb re-called the RT-PCR reads through MiXCR, storing one row per CDR3 protein. In the table there are 490,000 or so distinct CDR3 sequences, about 8% of which are singletons. Sequences were derived from PBMCs from blood, sampled around 25 months after vaccination. The receptors were gathered from a man aged 50 to 69 who received an inactivated influenza vaccine.

The V and J genes are TRBV7-2 and TRBJ2-5; D is tentatively TRBD1 or TRBD2 (5 bases each). Germline CDR1 SGHTA, CDR2 FQGNSA. Trimming stripped 4 bases from V and 2 bases from J, with 11 bases between. The CDR3 runs to 14 residues. Written as DNA, the CDR3 is TGTGCCAGCAGCTCGGAGTGGGGGCAAGAGACCCAGTACTTC. It codes for CASSSEWGQETQYF.

This clonotype was detected a few times. The chain has TRBV11-1 and TRBJ2-5; possibly TRBD1 for D (5 bases). The V end lost 4 bases, the J end lost 5 bases, and 17 bases lay between the germline ends. Germline loops: CDR1 SGHAT, CDR2 FQDESV (reference sequence). This CDR3 spans 15 amino acids. CDR3 in amino acids: CASSSTVSLGETQYF. The CDR3 bases are TGTGCCAGCAGCTCGACAGTTTCCTTGGGGGAGACCCAGTACTTC.

At least ten counts were recorded for this clonotype. The chain employs TRBV7-2 and TRBJ2-5; TRBD2 is a possible D gene (6 bases). The germline gives CDR1 SGHTA, CDR2 FQGNSA. This CDR3 comprises 13 residues. The V end lost 3 bases, the J end lost 5 bases, and 10 bases lay between the germline ends. The CDR3 bases are TGTGCCAGCAGCTTCGGGAGCGGGGAGACCCAGTACTTC. Protein sequence: CASSFGSGETQYF.

This clonotype turned up a few times. This may be a read error: a much more frequent sequence differs by one nucleotide. The chain has TRBV9 and TRBJ1-5; D gene unclear. Germline V gene data show CDR1 as SGDLS and CDR2 as YYNGEE. The CDR3 is 13 residues long. Trimming removed 0 bases at V and 4 bases at J, with 5 bases between. This CDR3 is CASSVGENQPQHF. As DNA, the CDR3 is TGTGCCAGCAGCGTAGGGGAGAATCAGCCCCAGCATTTT.

The rearrangement uses TRBV4-1 and TRBJ1-2, with a tentative D call TRBD1 (6 bases). Per germline, CDR1 MGHRA and CDR2 YSYEKL. The V end lost 0 bases, the J end lost 7 bases, and 12 bases lay between the germline ends. The CDR3 has 14 residues. CDR3 region: CASSQDLQGIGYTF. As DNA, the CDR3 is TGCGCCAGCAGCCAAGATCTACAGGGTATTGGCTACACCTTC.

This clonotype was observed a handful of times. V usage is TRBV10-3 and J usage is TRBJ2-7, with 14 bases aligning to TRBD2. The CDR3 has 17 residues. With V trimmed by 4 bases and J by 4 bases, 9 bases remained unmatched. Germline V lookup: CDR1 ENHRY, CDR2 SYGVKD. The DNA of the CDR3 is TGTGCCATCAGTGGATCCGGGACTAGCGGGGGAGGGTACGAGCAGTACTTC. Protein product: CAISGSGTSGGGYEQYF.

As for this clonotype: This may be a read error, as it is one base from a much larger clone. The chain couples TRBV12-3 or TRBV12-4 to TRBJ2-1, with 11 bases identical to TRBD2. The CDR3 is 15 residues long. Trimming cost V 6 bases and J 3 bases; bases outside gene matches: 4. The CDR3: CASSSGLADYNEQFF. The CDR3 nucleotides read TGTGCCAGCAGCTCGGGACTAGCGGACTACAATGAGCAGTTCTTC.

This clonotype has ten or more counts. The chain uses TRBV28 and TRBJ2-1, with TRBD2 matching 7 bases. This CDR3 has 13 residues. V was clipped by 6 bases and J by 4 bases; unmatched bases: 3. Germline V gives CDR1 MDHEN, CDR2 SYDVKM. The CDR3, as DNA: TGTGCCAGCAGAGGGCGGGGGTACAATGAGCAGTTCTTC. Translated: CASRGRGYNEQFF.

The V gene is TRBV11-1, the J gene TRBJ1-2; maybe TRBD1 (6 bases). Trimming left V 5 bases short and J 4 bases short, with 29 bases between. The germline CDR1 and CDR2 sequences are SGHAT and FQDESV (reference sequence). This CDR3 is 19 amino acids long. The CDR3: CASSPALTGSGVIGYGYTF. Here the CDR3 DNA reads TGTGCCAGCAGCCCAGCCCTGACAGGATCGGGCGTAATAGGCTATGGCTACACCTTC.

This clonotype has only a few counts. V gene TRBV12-3 or TRBV12-4 combines with J gene TRBJ1-2, with 8 bases that match TRBD1. Trimming at V came to 7 bases and at J to 4 bases, leaving 8 bases not matched to a gene. CDR3 length: 14 amino acids. The CDR3 reads CASKVTGATYGYTF. For the CDR3, the DNA is TGTGCCAGCAAAGTGACAGGGGCGACCTATGGCTACACCTTC.

V gene TRBV29-1 combines with J gene TRBJ2-1; D remains unclear. Germline assignment: CDR1 SQVTM and CDR2 ANQGSEA. CDR3 size: 14 residues. Trimming removed 3 bases at V and 0 bases at J, with 9 bases between. The CDR3 region is CSVDSYRSYNEQFF. The CDR3, as DNA: TGCAGCGTTGACTCCTACCGCTCCTACAATGAGCAGTTCTTC.

In its sample, this clonotype was seen a few times. The rearrangement joins TRBV20-1 to TRBJ2-5, with D possibly being TRBD2 (5 bases). Germline V CDR1 and CDR2: DFQATT, SNEGSKA (reference sequence). This CDR3 has 14 amino acids. Trimming took 0 bases from V and 2 from J, leaving 10 bases between them. The CDR3 sequence: CSAREDSRQETQYF. The DNA for the CDR3 is TGCAGTGCTAGAGAGGACTCGCGACAAGAGACCCAGTACTTC.

This clonotype was detected only a few times. CDR3 protein: CASHGRRLGANVLTF. The CDR3, as DNA: TGTGCCAGCCATGGGCGGCGGTTGGGGGCCAACGTCCTGACTTTC. The chain employs TRBV5-6 and TRBJ2-6; D gene uncertain. Trimming removed 7 bases at V and 4 bases at J, with 15 bases between. Germline CDR1 reads SGHDT; CDR2 reads YYEEEE. This CDR3 is 15 amino acids long.

A few counts support this clonotype. The genes are TRBV18 and TRBJ2-7, with a weak D call TRBD1 (5 bases). The CDR3 totals 14 residues. Germline CDR1 KGHSH, CDR2 LQKENI. V was cut by 3 bases and J by 0 bases, with 9 bases left in between. CDR3 sequence: CASSPDINSYEQYF. CDR3 sequence (DNA): TGTGCCAGCTCACCGGACATCAACTCCTACGAGCAGTACTTC.

The genes are TRBV7-8 and TRBJ2-7; D gene unclear. The CDR3 has 13 amino acids. Per the germline V gene, CDR1 is SGHVS and CDR2 is FQNEAQ. V was shortened by 5 bases and J by 6 bases, with 14 bases between the two germline ends. The CDR3: CASSAGLRVEQYF. The CDR3 DNA sequence: TGTGCCAGCAGCGCCGGCCTTCGTGTCGAGCAGTACTTC.

This clonotype has just a few counts. The chain uses TRBV25-1 and TRBJ2-6, with 9 bases matching TRBD2. Germline V gene data show CDR1 as MGHDK and CDR2 as SYGVNS. V lost 3 bases to trimming and J lost 0 bases; unmatched junction nucleotides: 9. The CDR3 is 19 amino acids. The CDR3 DNA sequence: TGTGCCAGCAGTGAGGGGACTAGCCAGTCTAGCTCTGGGGCCAACGTCCTGACTTTC. Its translation: CASSEGTSQSSSGANVLTF. Full variable domain (missing parts from reference TRBV25-1 and TRBJ2-6): EADIYQTPRYLVIGTGKKITLECSQTMGHDKMYWYQQDPGMELHLIHYSYGVNSTEKGDLSSESTVSRIRTEHFPLTLESARPSHTSQYLCASSEGTSQSSSGANVLTFGAGSRLTVL.

As for this clonotype: This clone may be a read error of a much larger clone one base away. The chain has TRBV20-1 and TRBJ1-5; D not resolved. The CDR3 is made up of 13 amino acids. V lost 2 bases, J lost 7 bases, and 12 bases lay in between. CDR1 DFQATT and CDR2 SNEGSKA come from the germline V gene (reference sequence). CDR3 loop: CSARRSERQPQHF. In nucleotides, the CDR3 is TGCAGTGCTAGACGCAGTGAGAGGCAGCCCCAGCATTTT.

The genes are TRBV5-6 and TRBJ2-1, with 16 bases aligning to TRBD2. J lost 9 bases, V lost 3 bases, and 6 bases had no gene match. Germline loops: CDR1 SGHDT, CDR2 YYEEEE. The CDR3 spans 16 residues. DNA for the CDR3: TGTGCCAGCAGCTCCGGGACTAGCGGGGGGGCATTTGAGCAGTTCTTC. Its protein product is CASSSGTSGGAFEQFF.

The V call is TRBV27, the J call TRBJ2-5; the match to TRBD2 covers 16 bases. From germline, CDR1 is MNHEY and CDR2 SMNVEV (reference sequence). This CDR3 region has 16 residues. J gave up 6 bases and V 5 bases, and 6 bases lay outside the gene matches. This chain's CDR3 is CASSPGTSGGAQTQYF. DNA for the CDR3: TGTGCCAGCAGTCCGGGGACTAGCGGGGGGGCCCAGACCCAGTACTTC.

This clonotype was detected a few times. The genes are TRBV18 and TRBJ2-2; 7 bases map to TRBD1. From germline, CDR1 is KGHSH and CDR2 LQKENI. The ends lost 3 bases at V and 5 bases at J; junction bases unmatched: 6. This CDR3 has 15 amino acids. CDR3 nucleotides: TGTGCCAGCTCACCGGCGACAGGGAGAACCGGGGAGCTGTTTTTT. It specifies CASSPATGRTGELFF.

The sample holds many counts of this clonotype. V usage is TRBV20-1 and J usage is TRBJ2-7; no reliable D call. Trimming removed 2 bases at V and 0 bases at J, with 11 bases between. The CDR3 extends over 14 amino acids. Per germline, CDR1 DFQATT and CDR2 SNEGSKA (reference sequence). The CDR3 protein is CSARKQPISYEQYF. In DNA form, the CDR3 reads TGCAGTGCTAGAAAACAGCCCATCTCCTACGAGCAGTACTTC.

In its sample, this clonotype was seen a few times. This chain connects TRBV4-2 to TRBJ2-7; possibly TRBD2 for D (5 bases). V lost 3 bases, J lost 6 bases, and 21 bases lay in between. In germline, CDR1 is LGHNA, CDR2 YNFKEQ. The CDR3 runs to 16 residues. The CDR3 sequence is CASSQRSTAALGEQYF. CDR3 DNA sequence: TGTGCCAGCAGCCAGAGATCTACAGCGGCTCTTGGCGAGCAGTACTTC.

The J gene is TRBJ2-6, the V gene TRBV4-3, with D hard to call. The CDR3 covers 19 residues. The V and J ends lost 1 base and 0 bases respectively, with 16 bases between them. Per germline, CDR1 LGHNA and CDR2 YSLEER. CDR3 protein: CASSQAGLNTHSGANVLTF. The CDR3 nucleotides read TGCGCCAGCAGCCAAGCGGGCCTTAATACTCACTCTGGGGCCAACGTCCTGACTTTC.

This clonotype turned up a few times. Written as DNA, the CDR3 is TGTGCCAGCAGCCCAAGGACTAGCGGGAGCTCCTACGAGCAGTACTTC. Its protein product is CASSPRTSGSSYEQYF. This chain joins TRBV7-2 and TRBJ2-7; 13 bases fit TRBD2. With 5 bases clipped from V and 0 bases from J, the junction kept 4 bases outside the gene matches. Germline-derived CDR1 and CDR2 are SGHTA and FQGNSA. The CDR3 sequence is 16 residues long.

CDR3 protein: CASSPRQRTDTQYF. DNA of the CDR3: TGTGCCAGCAGCCCAAGACAGCGCACAGATACGCAGTATTTT. The rearrangement joins TRBV11-2 to TRBJ2-3; maybe TRBD1 (5 bases). The germline V gene encodes CDR1 SGHAT and CDR2 FQNNGV. Deletions cut 5 bases from V and 1 base from J, with 10 bases between. The CDR3 sequence is 14 residues long.

This chain uses TRBV20-1 with TRBJ1-1; D uncertain. CDR3 length equals 13 residues. Germline V gives CDR1 DFQATT, CDR2 SNEGSKA (reference sequence). Trimming removed 0 bases at V and 1 base at J, with 6 bases between. The DNA for the CDR3 is TGCAGTGCTAGAGATCTAAGGAACACTGAAGCTTTCTTT. This gives the protein CSARDLRNTEAFF.

This clonotype has at least ten counts. The chain employs TRBV3-1 and TRBJ1-1; a possible D gene is TRBD1 (5 bases). Germline CDR1 is LGHDT and CDR2 is YNNKEL (reference sequence). The CDR3 spans 14 residues. V lost 6 bases, J lost 2 bases, and 13 bases lay in between. CDR3 in DNA: TGTGCCAGCAGTCCCCCGGGGGTAAACACTGAAGCTTTCTTT. Translated, it gives CASSPPGVNTEAFF.

This clonotype turned up a few times. This chain connects TRBV10-1 to TRBJ2-1; 7 nucleotides match TRBD1. The CDR3 loop spans 15 amino acids. Trimming took 6 bases from V and 3 from J; bases not matched to a gene: 8. Germline V gene lookup returns CDR1 WNHNN and CDR2 SYGVQD (reference sequence). CDR3 residues: CASSKGANLYNEQFF. DNA for the CDR3: TGCGCCAGCAGCAAGGGGGCAAACCTCTACAATGAGCAGTTCTTC.

This clonotype was seen at least ten times. The chain employs TRBV12-3 or TRBV12-4 and TRBJ2-1; D perhaps matches TRBD2 (6 bases). V lost 3 bases to trimming and J lost 4 bases, with 16 bases between them. The CDR3 runs 16 residues. CDR3 loop: CASSFSAGRGYNEQFF. Here the CDR3 DNA reads TGTGCCAGCAGTTTCTCGGCCGGGAGAGGTTACAATGAGCAGTTCTTC.

The chain carries TRBV7-9 and TRBJ2-5; 15 positions match TRBD2. The junction had 4 bases not matched to a gene; V was cut back by 6 bases and J by 5 bases. Germline V gene lookup returns CDR1 SEHNR and CDR2 FQNEAQ (reference sequence). This CDR3 region has 15 residues. CDR3 nucleotides: TGTGCCAGCAGATCCGGGACTAGCGGGAGGGAGACCCAGTACTTC. As protein: CASRSGTSGRETQYF.

V and J are TRBV10-1 and TRBJ2-1, with 14 nucleotides matching TRBD2. Germline loops: CDR1 WNHNN, CDR2 SYGVQD (reference sequence). V gave up 4 bases and J gave up 6 bases; unmatched junction bases: 2. The length of the CDR3 is 15 residues. The CDR3 is CASSATSGGANEQFF. The CDR3 nucleotides read TGCGCCAGCAGTGCGACTAGCGGGGGGGCCAATGAGCAGTTCTTC.